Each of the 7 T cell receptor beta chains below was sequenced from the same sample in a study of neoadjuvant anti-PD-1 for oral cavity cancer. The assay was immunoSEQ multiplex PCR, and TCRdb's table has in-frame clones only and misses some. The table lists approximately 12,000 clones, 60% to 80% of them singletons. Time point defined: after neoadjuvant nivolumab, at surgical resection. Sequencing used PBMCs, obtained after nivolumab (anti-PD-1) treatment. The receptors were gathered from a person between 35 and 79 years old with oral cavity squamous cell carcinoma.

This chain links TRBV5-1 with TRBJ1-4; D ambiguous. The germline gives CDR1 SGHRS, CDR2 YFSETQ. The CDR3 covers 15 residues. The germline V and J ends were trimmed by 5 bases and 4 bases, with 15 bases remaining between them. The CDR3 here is CASSFQARVNEKLFF. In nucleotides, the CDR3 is TGCGCCAGCAGTTTTCAGGCTCGAGTTAATGAAAAACTGTTTTTT.

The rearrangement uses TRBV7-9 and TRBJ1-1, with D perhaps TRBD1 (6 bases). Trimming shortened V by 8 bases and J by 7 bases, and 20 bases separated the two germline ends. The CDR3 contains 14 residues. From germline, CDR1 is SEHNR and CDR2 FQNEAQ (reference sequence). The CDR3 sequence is CASDIQGGQGEAFF. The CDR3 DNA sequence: TGTGCCAGCGATATACAGGGTGGTCAGGGTGAAGCTTTCTTT.

As DNA, the CDR3 is TGTGCCAGCAGTTACGGGGGCCAGAACACCGGGGAGCTGTTTTTT. Protein product: CASSYGGQNTGELFF. This rearrangement joins TRBV27 to TRBJ2-2; D is perhaps TRBD1 or TRBD2 (6 bases each). The CDR3 covers 15 residues. Germline V gene data show CDR1 as MNHEY and CDR2 as SMNVEV (reference sequence). Trimming pared 4 bases from V and 1 base from J, leaving 10 bases between.

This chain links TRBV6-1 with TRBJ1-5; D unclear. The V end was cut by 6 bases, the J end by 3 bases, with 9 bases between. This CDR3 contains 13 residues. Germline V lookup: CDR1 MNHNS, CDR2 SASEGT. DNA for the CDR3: TGTGCCAGCAGGGTGGTCCTCAATCAGCCCCAGCATTTT. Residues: CASRVVLNQPQHF.

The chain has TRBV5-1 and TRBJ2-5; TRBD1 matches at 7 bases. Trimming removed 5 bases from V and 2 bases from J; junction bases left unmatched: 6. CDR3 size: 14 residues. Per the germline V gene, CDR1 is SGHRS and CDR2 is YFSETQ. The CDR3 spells CASRLGTAQETQYF. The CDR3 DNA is TGCGCCAGCAGACTCGGGACAGCTCAAGAGACCCAGTACTTC.

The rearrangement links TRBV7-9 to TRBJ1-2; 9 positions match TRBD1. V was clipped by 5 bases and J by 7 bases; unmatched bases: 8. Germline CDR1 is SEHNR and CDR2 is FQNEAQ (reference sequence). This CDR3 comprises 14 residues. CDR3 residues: CASSLTGGGSGYTF. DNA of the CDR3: TGTGCCAGCAGCCTAACAGGGGGCGGGTCTGGCTACACCTTC.

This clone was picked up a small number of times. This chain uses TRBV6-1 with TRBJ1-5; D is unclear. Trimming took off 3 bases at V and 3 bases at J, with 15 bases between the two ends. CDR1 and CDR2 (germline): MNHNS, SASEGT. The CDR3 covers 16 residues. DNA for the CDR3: TGTGCCAGCAGTGAGGGGTTGGGCTTCTACAATCAGCCCCAGCATTTT. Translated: CASSEGLGFYNQPQHF.